This is a list of T cell receptor beta chains from one sample in a study of blood T cell repertoires in COVID-19. The protocol was immunoSEQ multiplex PCR, while the TCRdb copy is restricted to in-frame clones and leaves out a portion. The sample records some 180,000 clones, around 80% being singletons. The sample consisted of peripheral blood. These receptors were taken from a woman older than 75 with active or convalescent COVID-19. Both conserved end residues are part of each CDR3. D genes are given only for firm matches. Not every row has a clone size; where given, it reads once, few, many or a size class.

abundance	d_gene	v_gene	j_gene	CDR3aa	CDR3nt
.	.	TRBV5-4	TRBJ2-3	CASSLAGGFTDTQYF	TGTGCCAGCAGCTTGGCGGGTGGGTTTACAGATACGCAGTATTTT
few	.	TRBV3-1/TRBV3-2	TRBJ1-2	CASSQTGSGYTF	TGTGCCAGCAGCCAGACCGGGAGCGGCTACACCTTC
.	.	TRBV28	TRBJ1-6	CASRPHPHGGDSPLHF	TGTGCCAGCAGACCACACCCCCACGGCGGAGATTCACCCCTCCACTTT
.	TRBD1	TRBV6-2/TRBV6-3	TRBJ1-2	CASSDPPGQGREDTF	TGTGCCAGCAGTGACCCGCCGGGACAGGGTCGAGAAGACACCTTC
.	TRBD1	TRBV4-1	TRBJ1-4	CASSRSQGDATNEKLFF	TGCGCCAGCAGCAGAAGCCAGGGGGATGCAACTAATGAAAAACTGTTTTTT
.	TRBD2	TRBV18	TRBJ2-4	CASSPPTSDIQYF	TGTGCCAGCTCACCACCGACTAGCGACATTCAGTACTTC
few	.	TRBV6-5	TRBJ1-6	CASNSGVYNSPLHF	TGTGCCAGCAACTCAGGGGTTTATAATTCACCCCTCCACTTT
.	TRBD1	TRBV2	TRBJ1-4	CASRNRLQGVAGKLFF	TGTGCCAGCAGGAACAGATTACAGGGGGTGGCTGGAAAACTGTTTTTT
.	TRBD1	TRBV3-1/TRBV3-2	TRBJ2-1	CASSRRDRGLRVEQFF	TGTGCCAGCAGCCGCCGGGACAGGGGGTTGAGAGTTGAGCAGTTCTTC
.	TRBD2	TRBV6-2/TRBV6-3	TRBJ2-5	CASSYSGLAGETQYF	TGTGCCAGCAGTTATTCGGGACTAGCGGGCGAGACCCAGTACTTC
.	TRBD2	TRBV2	TRBJ2-7	CASSVMGLAGGFSSYEQYF	TGTGCCAGCAGCGTCATGGGACTAGCGGGGGGCTTTAGCTCCTACGAGCAGTACTTC
once	.	TRBV9	TRBJ2-3	CASSRTGTPSTDTQYF	TGTGCCAGCAGCCGTACAGGAACCCCTAGCACAGATACGCAGTATTTT
.	.	TRBV7-2	TRBJ1-2	CASSPAAAIIGYGYTF	TGTGCCAGCAGCCCCGCGGCAGCTATTATTGGCTATGGCTACACCTTC
.	.	TRBV7-2	TRBJ2-1	CASSLERGAGEQFF	TGTGCCAGCAGCTTAGAACGGGGGGCGGGTGAGCAGTTCTTC
.	TRBD1	TRBV3-1/TRBV3-2	TRBJ2-7	CASSRGQETYEQYF	TGTGCCAGCAGCCGTGGACAGGAAACCTACGAGCAGTACTTC
.	.	TRBV27	TRBJ2-6	CASSSWTGGANVLTF	TGTGCCAGCAGTTCCTGGACGGGAGGGGCCAACGTCCTGACTTTC
.	.	TRBV18	TRBJ1-4	CASSELTGEKLFF	TGTGCCAGCTCGGAATTGACGGGGGAAAAACTGTTTTTT
.	.	TRBV7-9	TRBJ2-7	CASSLAGQGYEQYF	TGTGCCAGCAGCTTAGCGGGACAAGGCTACGAGCAGTACTTC
.	.	TRBV19	TRBJ2-7	CASSMRGRGDSYEQYF	TGTGCCAGTAGTATGCGTGGGCGGGGCGACTCCTACGAGCAGTACTTC
.	.	TRBV5-1	TRBJ1-1	CASSRPGGPEGTEAFF	TGCGCCAGCAGCCGACCGGGGGGCCCCGAGGGCACTGAAGCTTTCTTT
few	.	TRBV5-1	TRBJ1-2	CASSIRPDSSEGYTF	TGCGCCAGCAGCATCCGCCCCGACAGTTCCGAGGGCTACACCTTC
.	TRBD1	TRBV18	TRBJ2-4	CASSQGAMDIQYF	TGTGCCAGCTCACAGGGGGCGATGGACATTCAGTACTTC
few	.	TRBV6-5	TRBJ2-4	CASSYSTGRDIQYF	TGTGCCAGCAGTTACTCGACCGGGCGGGACATTCAGTACTTC
.	TRBD2	TRBV5-1	TRBJ2-3	CASSQGLAGDSTDTQYF	TGCGCCAGCAGCCAGGGACTAGCGGGGGATAGCACAGATACGCAGTATTTT
.	.	TRBV6-5	TRBJ2-3	CASRGHFGQQYF	TGTGCCAGCAGGGGCCATTTTGGCCAGCAGTATTTT
.	.	TRBV28	TRBJ1-2	CASRGSGYTF	TGTGCCAGCCGGGGGAGTGGCTACACCTTC
few	.	TRBV6-5	TRBJ1-5	CASSLEQGANQPQHF	TGTGCCAGCAGTTTGGAACAGGGAGCCAATCAGCCCCAGCATTTT
.	.	TRBV9	TRBJ1-2	CATSPKPLGDYGYTF	TGTGCCACCTCACCTAAACCCTTAGGAGACTATGGCTACACCTTC
.	.	TRBV10-3	TRBJ1-1	CAISEGRGGTEAFF	TGTGCCATCAGTGAGGGGCGGGGAGGGACTGAAGCTTTCTTT
many	.	TRBV19	TRBJ1-5	CASSSGFNQPQHF	TGTGCCAGTAGTTCAGGATTCAATCAGCCCCAGCATTTT
.	.	TRBV28	TRBJ1-2	CATSSPGRGYGYTF	TGTGCCACCTCGTCTCCAGGGAGGGGCTATGGCTACACCTTC
.	TRBD1	TRBV5-5	TRBJ2-1	CASSLDRGQMYNEQFF	TGTGCCAGCAGCTTGGACAGGGGGCAAATGTACAATGAGCAGTTCTTC
.	.	TRBV7-9	TRBJ2-3	CASSSISEAQYF	TGTGCCAGCAGCTCGATTAGTGAGGCGCAGTATTTT
.	.	TRBV28	TRBJ1-5	CASSPPPQGVQPQHF	TGTGCCAGCAGTCCCCCGCCACAGGGCGTTCAGCCCCAGCATTTT
many	.	TRBV19	TRBJ1-5	CASSMTGSGDSNQPQHF	TGTGCCAGTAGTATGACGGGGTCAGGCGATAGCAATCAGCCCCAGCATTTT
.	.	TRBV7-3	TRBJ2-1	CASSLRPGTSGNEQFF	TGTGCCAGCAGCTTACGCCCCGGGACTTCCGGCAATGAGCAGTTCTTC
.	.	TRBV29-1	TRBJ2-7	CSVVEGTHEQYF	TGCAGCGTCGTGGAGGGAACCCACGAGCAGTACTTC